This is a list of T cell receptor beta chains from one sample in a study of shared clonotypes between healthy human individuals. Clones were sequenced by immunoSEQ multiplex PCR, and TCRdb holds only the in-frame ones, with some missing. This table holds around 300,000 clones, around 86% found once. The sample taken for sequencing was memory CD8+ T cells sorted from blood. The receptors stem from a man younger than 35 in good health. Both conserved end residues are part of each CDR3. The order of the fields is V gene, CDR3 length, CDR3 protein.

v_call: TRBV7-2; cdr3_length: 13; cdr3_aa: CASSQGTGEKLFF
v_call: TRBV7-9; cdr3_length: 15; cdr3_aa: CASSFSPGGEETQYF
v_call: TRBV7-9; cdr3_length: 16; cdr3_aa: CASSLGWTGVRTEAFF
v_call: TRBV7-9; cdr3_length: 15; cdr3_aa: CASSYGQKALYEQYF
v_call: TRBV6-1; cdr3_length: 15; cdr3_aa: CASSELAGGPETQYF
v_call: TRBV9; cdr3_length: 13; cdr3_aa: CASSGQGSDTQYF
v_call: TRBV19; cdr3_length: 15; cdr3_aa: CASKQRGQGRNEQYF
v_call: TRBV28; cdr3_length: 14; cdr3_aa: CASTPGTGWVEQYF
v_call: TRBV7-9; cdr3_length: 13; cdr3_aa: CASSLGAGYEQYF
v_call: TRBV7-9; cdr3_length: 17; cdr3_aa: CASSLARDRGPYNEQFF
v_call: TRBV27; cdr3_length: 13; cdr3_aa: CASGYLGQDEQYF
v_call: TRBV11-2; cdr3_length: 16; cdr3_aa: CASSSLKRDYNSPLHF
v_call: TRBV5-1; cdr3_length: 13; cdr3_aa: CASRWLNTGELFF
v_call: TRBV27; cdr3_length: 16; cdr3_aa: CASGTSGGSRTDTQYF
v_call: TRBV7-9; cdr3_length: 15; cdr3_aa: CASSLGTGRYNEQFF
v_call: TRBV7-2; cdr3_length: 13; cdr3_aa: CASSPRGTDTQYF
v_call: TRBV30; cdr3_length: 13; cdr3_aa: CAWSVDFVGELFF
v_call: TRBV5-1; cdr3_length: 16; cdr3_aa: CASSANIRVGADTQYF
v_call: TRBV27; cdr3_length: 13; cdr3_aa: CASSFASSHEQYF
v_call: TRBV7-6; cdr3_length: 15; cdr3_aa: CASSFGTGRYNEQFF
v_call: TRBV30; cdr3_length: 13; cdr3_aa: CAWTGPPYNEQFF
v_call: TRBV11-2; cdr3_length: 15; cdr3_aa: CASSLDLGGRAEQYF
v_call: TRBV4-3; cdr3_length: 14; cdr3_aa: CASSQARTDTEAFF
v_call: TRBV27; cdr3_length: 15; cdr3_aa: CASSLSRTNTGELFF
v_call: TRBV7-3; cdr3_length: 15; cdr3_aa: CASSANGGLQETQYF
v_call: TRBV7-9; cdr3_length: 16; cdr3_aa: CASSLVGQGTTDTQYF
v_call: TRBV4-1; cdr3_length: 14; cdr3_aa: CASRPRLSNQPQHF
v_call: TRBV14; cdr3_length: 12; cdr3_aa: CASTPFGNEQFF
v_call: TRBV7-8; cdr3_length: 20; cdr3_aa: CASSSYNLPFDRGGTDTQYF
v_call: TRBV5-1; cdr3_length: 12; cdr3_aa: CASGRVNTEAFF
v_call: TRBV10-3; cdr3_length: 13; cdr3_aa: CAIRIATNEKLFF
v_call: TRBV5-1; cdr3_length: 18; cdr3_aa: CASSLDPFFSAAVRTQYF
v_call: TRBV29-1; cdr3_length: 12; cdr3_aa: CSVERGNYGYTF
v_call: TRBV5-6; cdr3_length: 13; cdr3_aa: CASSPGSSYEQYF
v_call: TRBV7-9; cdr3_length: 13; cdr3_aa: CASSSDPNTEAFF
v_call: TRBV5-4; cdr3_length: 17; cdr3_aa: CASSLAKGTGLPYEQYF
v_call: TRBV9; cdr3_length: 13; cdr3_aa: CASSLGTVYEQYF
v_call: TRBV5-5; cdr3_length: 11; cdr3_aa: CASSRGYEQYF
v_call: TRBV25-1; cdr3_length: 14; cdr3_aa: CASSVLDESYGYTF
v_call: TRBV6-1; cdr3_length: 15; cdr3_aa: CASSEWGRGYQPQHF
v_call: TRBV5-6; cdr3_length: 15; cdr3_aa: CASSFGGFNTGELFF
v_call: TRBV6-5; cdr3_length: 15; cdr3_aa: CASSSQGWEPYEQYF
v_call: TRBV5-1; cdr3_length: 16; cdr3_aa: CASSLRQGRYYTEAFF
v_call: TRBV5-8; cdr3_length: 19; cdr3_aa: CASSLASGLAERYQETQYF
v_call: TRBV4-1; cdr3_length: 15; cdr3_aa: CASSSGLISTDTQYF
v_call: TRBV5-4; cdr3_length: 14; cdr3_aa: CASSLRQGVNEQFF
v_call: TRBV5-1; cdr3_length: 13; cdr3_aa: CASGPGNSYEQYF
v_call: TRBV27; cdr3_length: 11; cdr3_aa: CASGLVYEQYF
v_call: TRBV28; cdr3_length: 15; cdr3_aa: CASSFVAGDNQPQHF
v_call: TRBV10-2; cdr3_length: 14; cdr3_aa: CASSDSSLPYEQYF
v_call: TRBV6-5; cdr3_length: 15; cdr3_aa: CASSTPGQGTDTQYF